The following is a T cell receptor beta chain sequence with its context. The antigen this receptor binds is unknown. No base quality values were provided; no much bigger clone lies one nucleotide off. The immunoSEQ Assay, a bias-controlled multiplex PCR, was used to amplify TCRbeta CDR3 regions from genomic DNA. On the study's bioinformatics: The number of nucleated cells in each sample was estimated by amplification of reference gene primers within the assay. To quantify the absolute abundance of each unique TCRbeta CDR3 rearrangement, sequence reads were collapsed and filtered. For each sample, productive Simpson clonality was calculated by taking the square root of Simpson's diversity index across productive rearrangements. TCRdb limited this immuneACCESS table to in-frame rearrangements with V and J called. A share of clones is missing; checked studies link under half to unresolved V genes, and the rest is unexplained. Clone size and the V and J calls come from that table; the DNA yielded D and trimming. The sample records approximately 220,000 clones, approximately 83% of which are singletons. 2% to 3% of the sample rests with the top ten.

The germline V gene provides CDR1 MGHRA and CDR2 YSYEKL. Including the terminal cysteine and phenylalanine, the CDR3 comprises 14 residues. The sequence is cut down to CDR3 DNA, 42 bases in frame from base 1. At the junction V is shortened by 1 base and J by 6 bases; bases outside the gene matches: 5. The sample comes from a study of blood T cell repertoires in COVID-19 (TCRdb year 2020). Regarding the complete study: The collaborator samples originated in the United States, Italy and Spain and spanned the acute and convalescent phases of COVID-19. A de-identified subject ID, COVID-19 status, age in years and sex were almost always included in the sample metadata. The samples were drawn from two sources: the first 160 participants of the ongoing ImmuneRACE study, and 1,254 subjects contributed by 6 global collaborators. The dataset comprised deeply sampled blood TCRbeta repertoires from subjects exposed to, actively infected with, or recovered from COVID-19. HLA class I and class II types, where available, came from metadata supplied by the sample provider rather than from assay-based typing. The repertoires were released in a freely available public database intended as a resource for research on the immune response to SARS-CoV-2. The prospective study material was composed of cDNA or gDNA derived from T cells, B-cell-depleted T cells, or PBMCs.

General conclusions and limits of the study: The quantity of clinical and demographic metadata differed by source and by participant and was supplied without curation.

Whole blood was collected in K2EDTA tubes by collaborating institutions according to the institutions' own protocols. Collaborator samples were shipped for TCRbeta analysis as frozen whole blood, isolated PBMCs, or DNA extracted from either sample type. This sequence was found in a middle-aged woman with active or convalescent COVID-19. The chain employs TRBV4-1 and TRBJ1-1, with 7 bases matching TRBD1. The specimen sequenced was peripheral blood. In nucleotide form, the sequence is TGCGCCAGCAGCCAAGTGGATAGGGGGCCTGAAGCTTTCTTT. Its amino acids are CASSQVDRGPEAFF.